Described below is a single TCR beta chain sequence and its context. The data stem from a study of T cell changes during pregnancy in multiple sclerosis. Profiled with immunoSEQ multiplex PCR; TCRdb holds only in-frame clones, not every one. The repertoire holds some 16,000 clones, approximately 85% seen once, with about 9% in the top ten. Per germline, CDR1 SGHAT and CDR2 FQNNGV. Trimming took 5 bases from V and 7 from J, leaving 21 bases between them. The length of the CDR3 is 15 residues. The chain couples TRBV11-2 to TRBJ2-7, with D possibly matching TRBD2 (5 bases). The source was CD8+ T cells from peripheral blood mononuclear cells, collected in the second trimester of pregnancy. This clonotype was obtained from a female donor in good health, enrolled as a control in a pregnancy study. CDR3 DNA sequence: TGTGCCAGCAGCCATGTTCTACGGGGAATGGAAGAGCAGTACTTC. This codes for CASSHVLRGMEEQYF.